One sample yielded the 32 T cell receptor beta chains listed below, sequenced in a study of T cells after posttransplantation cyclophosphamide. Libraries were prepared by immunoSEQ multiplex PCR; TCRdb keeps only in-frame clonotypes and omits some of them. The table records 9,500 to 13,000 clones without singletons, the ten largest covering 26%. Treatment was busulfan-fludarabine conditioning, a marrow graft, and cyclophosphamide on days +3 and +4. The source was PBMCs, collected after allogeneic stem cell transplant with posttransplant cyclophosphamide. The receptors were gathered from a female patient aged 35-55 years who received an allogeneic stem cell transplant from a related donor, was CMV-positive, and had no GVHD. T cells may partly derive from the graft donor.

J is TRBJ1-3 and V is TRBV13; D unclear. V was cut by 2 bases and J by 0 bases, with 8 bases left in between. The CDR3 is 15 residues long. Germline assignment: CDR1 PRHDT and CDR2 FYEKMQ (reference sequence). CDR3: CASSLSGSSGNTIYF. The CDR3, as DNA: TGTGCCAGCAGCTTAAGCGGCAGCTCTGGAAACACCATATATTTT.

This clone was detected ten times or more. The chain uses TRBV4-1 and TRBJ2-7; TRBD2 agrees at 8 bases. The CDR3 contains 14 residues. J was trimmed by 6 bases and V by 0 bases; bases with no gene match: 4. Germline V gives CDR1 MGHRA, CDR2 YSYEKL. The CDR3 loop reads CASSQDPAGGEQYF. CDR3 coding DNA: TGCGCCAGCAGCCAAGATCCGGCGGGGGGCGAGCAGTACTTC.

The sample holds many counts of this clone. This chain joins TRBV6-1 and TRBJ1-2, with D unresolved. The V and J ends lost 5 bases and 2 bases respectively, with 9 bases between them. The CDR3 contains 13 residues. Germline V gives CDR1 MNHNS, CDR2 SASEGT. CDR3 in DNA: TGTGCCAGCAGTCCTAAGTCCAACTATGGCTACACCTTC. Translated: CASSPKSNYGYTF.

This clone was observed many times. This sequence joins TRBV19 and TRBJ1-5; 8 nucleotides align to TRBD1. V lost 7 bases and J lost 5; bases outside the gene matches: 13. The germline V gene encodes CDR1 LNHDA and CDR2 SQIVND (reference sequence). CDR3 size: 16 residues. CDR3 loop: CASTRPPDRVDQPQHF. CDR3 in DNA: TGTGCCAGTACTCGACCCCCGGACAGGGTGGATCAGCCCCAGCATTTT.

This clone has ten or more counts. The chain recombines TRBV5-1 with TRBJ2-2; 11 nucleotides agree with TRBD1. The CDR3 extends over 15 amino acids. V lost 3 bases to trimming and J lost 7 bases; unmatched junction nucleotides: 5. Looked up from germline, CDR1 is SGHRS and CDR2 is YFSETQ. For the CDR3, the DNA is TGCGCCAGCAGCTCGGGACAGGGGGTCGGCGGGGAGCTGTTTTTT. Its protein product is CASSSGQGVGGELFF.

This clone was recorded at least ten times. The genes are TRBV7-8 and TRBJ2-3; D is possibly TRBD2 (7 bases). Germline CDR1 and CDR2: SGHVS and FQNEAQ. This CDR3 comprises 15 residues. V was trimmed by 2 bases and J by 2 bases, leaving 11 bases between them. The CDR3 DNA is TGTGCCAGCAGCTTAAGGGGGGGCCACACAGATACGCAGTATTTT. Protein product: CASSLRGGHTDTQYF.

This clone appeared many times. This chain links TRBV4-2 with TRBJ2-1; 10 bases are a match to TRBD2. Germline CDR1 is LGHNA and CDR2 is YNFKEQ. V shed 4 bases, J shed 3 bases, and the junction held 3 bases outside the gene matches. The CDR3 covers 15 residues. This chain's CDR3 is CASSPTSGIYNEQFF. CDR3 bases: TGTGCCAGCAGCCCTACTAGCGGGATCTACAATGAGCAGTTCTTC.

This clone occurred many times. V and J are TRBV5-5 and TRBJ1-6, with TRBD1 matching over 10 bases. Germline V gene sequence: CDR1 SGHKS, CDR2 YYEKEE (reference sequence). J was trimmed by 7 bases and V by 4 bases; bases with no gene match: 5. This CDR3 is 15 amino acids long. CDR3 nucleotides: TGTGCCAGCAGCCGACCGGGACAGGGGAATTCACCCCTCCACTTT. Its protein is CASSRPGQGNSPLHF. Filled out from reference TRBV5-5 and TRBJ1-6, the complete variable domain reads DAGVTQSPTHLIKTRGQQVTLRCSPISGHKSVSWYQQVLGQGPQFIFQYYEKEERGRGNFPDRFSARQFPNYSSELNVNALLLGDSALYLCASSRPGQGNSPLHFGNGTRLTVT.

This clone was picked up many times. The chain employs TRBV27 and TRBJ2-7; 8 bases are shared with TRBD1. In germline, CDR1 is MNHEY, CDR2 SMNVEV (reference sequence). Unmatched junction bases numbered 10, after V lost 5 bases and J lost 4 bases. The CDR3 contains 15 residues. The CDR3, as DNA: TGTGCCAGCAGTCCGAACAGGGGGTGGAAATACGAGCAGTACTTC. Translated: CASSPNRGWKYEQYF.

This clone was detected many times. The genes are TRBV11-2 and TRBJ2-7, with D possibly matching TRBD1 (6 bases). Per germline, CDR1 SGHAT and CDR2 FQNNGV. V lost 0 bases and J 9 bases, leaving 18 bases between the germline ends. The CDR3 sequence is 15 residues long. DNA for the CDR3: TGTGCCAGCAGCTTAGAGCCAGGGGAGACGGTTGCGCAGTACTTC. Protein product: CASSLEPGETVAQYF.

CDR3 amino acids: CASNHLGGSNQPQHF. The CDR3 DNA is TGCGCCAGCAACCACCTCGGGGGGAGCAATCAGCCCCAGCATTTT. J is TRBJ1-5 and V is TRBV23-1; tentatively, D is TRBD1 (5 bases). TRBV23-1 is annotated as an ORF whose role is uncertain. The V end was cut by 7 bases, the J end by 1 base, with 14 bases between. The CDR3 is 15 amino acids.

Only a few counts were recorded for this clone. The rearrangement joins TRBV12-3 or TRBV12-4 to TRBJ2-2; weak D call: TRBD1 (6 bases). The CDR3 contains 13 residues. Trimming left V 6 bases short and J 6 bases short, with 11 bases between. In nucleotides, the CDR3 is TGTGCCAGCAGCCGAGAGGGGGCCGGGGAGCTGTTTTTT. Encoded protein: CASSREGAGELFF.

Many counts were recorded for this clone. The chain has TRBV14 and TRBJ1-2, with 9 bases fitting TRBD1. CDR1 is SGHDN, CDR2 FVKESK, per germline. CDR3 length: 15 residues. V was pared by 4 bases and J by 4 bases, with 7 bases of the junction left unmatched. The CDR3 spells CASSPIGTGIYGYTF. Written as DNA, the CDR3 is TGTGCCAGCAGCCCTATAGGGACAGGGATCTATGGCTACACCTTC.

This clone was counted many times. V and J are TRBV19 and TRBJ1-1, with TRBD1 matching over 8 bases. This CDR3 has 15 amino acids. Germline V lookup: CDR1 LNHDA, CDR2 SQIVND (reference sequence). The J segment lost 6 bases and the V segment lost 3 bases, leaving 9 bases of the junction unmatched. CDR3 sequence: CASSILQGARPEAFF. CDR3 nucleotide sequence: TGTGCCAGTAGTATCCTTCAGGGGGCTCGGCCTGAAGCTTTCTTT.

This clone was seen repeatedly, ten times or more. The rearrangement uses TRBV6-1 and TRBJ2-7, with TRBD1 matching 7 bases. The CDR3 is 15 amino acids. CDR1 is MNHNS, CDR2 SASEGT, per germline. Trimming removed 2 bases from V and 3 bases from J; junction bases left unmatched: 7. The CDR3 here is CASSESLDRVYEQYF. CDR3 coding DNA: TGTGCCAGCAGTGAAAGTCTTGACAGGGTCTACGAGCAGTACTTC.

This clone was seen at least ten times. The chain is built from TRBV19 and TRBJ1-5, with 7 bases aligning to TRBD1. Per germline, CDR1 LNHDA and CDR2 SQIVND (reference sequence). The length of the CDR3 is 15 residues. The V gene end was trimmed by 1 base and the J gene end by 6 bases; junction bases not matched to a gene: 6. CDR3 residues: CASSIGQGRVQPQHF. The CDR3 DNA is TGTGCCAGTAGTATAGGACAGGGCCGGGTTCAGCCCCAGCATTTT.

This clone came up many times. V and J are TRBV2 and TRBJ2-3; possible D gene TRBD2, 7 bases. V gave up 4 bases and J gave up 5 bases, with 13 bases separating them. The germline CDR1 and CDR2 sequences are SNHLY and FYNNEI. This CDR3 contains 14 residues. The CDR3 spells CASSVGGGKDTQYF. Written as DNA, the CDR3 is TGTGCCAGCAGTGTAGGGGGAGGGAAAGATACGCAGTATTTT.

This clone was picked up many times. This chain joins TRBV28 and TRBJ1-6, with D hard to call. The germline V gene has CDR1 MDHEN and CDR2 SYDVKM. This CDR3 region has 14 residues. Between the trimmed V and J ends, which lost 5 bases and 5 bases, there was a span of 10 bases. The CDR3 spells CASSDTAHNSPLHF. The CDR3 region has the DNA TGTGCCAGCAGTGACACGGCCCATAATTCACCCCTCCACTTT. The complete variable domain, with remaining parts taken from reference TRBV28 and TRBJ1-6, reads DVKVTQSSRYLVKRTGEKVFLECVQDMDHENMFWYRQDPGLGLRLIYFSYDVKMKEKGDIPEGYSVSREKKERFSLILESASTNQTSMYLCASSDTAHNSPLHFGNGTRLTVT.

This clone was recorded many times. The chain links TRBV15 to TRBJ2-4; maybe TRBD1 (5 bases). V was cut by 2 bases and J by 4 bases, with 12 bases left in between. Germline CDR1 and CDR2: LNHNV and YYDKDF (reference sequence). The CDR3 extends over 15 amino acids. CDR3 nucleotide sequence: TGTGCCACCAGCAGACGACAGCCCTCGAAAAACATTCAGTACTTC. As protein: CATSRRQPSKNIQYF.

This clone was seen many times. The rearrangement uses TRBV7-8 and TRBJ1-2; TRBD1 might be the D (5 bases). The CDR3 consists of 13 residues. The V and J ends lost 5 bases and 6 bases respectively, with 13 bases between them. The germline CDR1 and CDR2 sequences are SGHVS and FQNEAQ. The chain's CDR3 is CASSQRGGDGYTF. The CDR3 nucleotides are TGTGCCAGCAGCCAGCGGGGAGGGGATGGCTACACCTTC.

This clone was observed many times. This chain joins TRBV7-3 and TRBJ2-2; perhaps TRBD2 as D (7 bases). V lost 0 bases and J 6 bases, leaving 8 bases between the germline ends. This CDR3 contains 14 residues. Germline values: CDR1 SGHTA, CDR2 FQGTGA. The DNA of the CDR3 is TGTGCCAGCAGCTTAACGGGGGGGCCCGGGGAGCTGTTTTTT. Protein: CASSLTGGPGELFF.

This clone appeared many times. This sequence joins TRBV5-1 and TRBJ2-7; possibly TRBD1 for D (5 bases). CDR1 is SGHRS, CDR2 YFSETQ, per germline. V lost 0 bases, J lost 4 bases, and 17 bases lay in between. CDR3 size: 16 residues. The chain's CDR3 is CASSLVPSTDRYEQYF. CDR3 coding DNA: TGCGCCAGCAGCTTGGTGCCGTCGACAGATAGATACGAGCAGTACTTC.

By share, this clone ranks as medium-sized. The chain uses TRBV7-9 and TRBJ2-7; D may be TRBD1 (6 bases). The CDR3 contains 14 residues. CDR1 and CDR2 from the germline V gene are SEHNR and FQNEAQ (reference sequence). Trimming stripped 5 bases from V and 0 bases from J, with 11 bases between. The CDR3 sequence: CASSPARGSYEQYF. The DNA of the CDR3 is TGTGCCAGCAGCCCGGCCAGGGGCTCCTACGAGCAGTACTTC.

The chain links TRBV18 to TRBJ1-2, with TRBD1 matching over 10 bases. V lost 6 bases and J lost 6; bases outside the gene matches: 7. CDR3 length: 14 residues. CDR1 and CDR2 from the germline V gene are KGHSH and LQKENI. This CDR3 reads CASSSTGGEHGYTF. The CDR3 DNA reads TGTGCCAGCTCTTCGACAGGGGGCGAACATGGCTACACCTTC.

This clone was detected many times. The chain employs TRBV28 and TRBJ1-5; D is possibly TRBD1 (5 bases). This CDR3 has 17 amino acids. Germline CDR1 reads MDHEN; CDR2 reads SYDVKM. The V end lost 1 base, the J end lost 4 bases, and 17 bases lay between the germline ends. The CDR3 coding sequence is TGTGCCAGCAGTTTATTATTGGGCAGGGAGGCGAATCAGCCCCAGCATTTT. The encoded protein is CASSLLLGREANQPQHF. Together with reference TRBV28 and TRBJ1-5, the CDR3 gives the full variable domain: DVKVTQSSRYLVKRTGEKVFLECVQDMDHENMFWYRQDPGLGLRLIYFSYDVKMKEKGDIPEGYSVSREKKERFSLILESASTNQTSMYLCASSLLLGREANQPQHFGDGTRLSIL.

This clone came up many times. At one end the junction does not follow the germline gene, possibly because of a read error. The CDR3 coding sequence is TGTGCTAGCAGCTTAATTACAGAGAACACTGAAGCTTTCTTT. This sequence encodes CASSLITENTEAFF. The V gene is TRBV7-7, the J gene TRBJ1-1; D remains ambiguous. Germline V CDR1 and CDR2: SSHAT, FNYEAQ (reference sequence). This CDR3 has 14 residues.

This clone was recorded many times. Written as DNA, the CDR3 is TGCGCCAGCAGCCCTATGCGGACAGGGGGCGCGCATGGCTACACCTTC. Translation gives CASSPMRTGGAHGYTF. The V and J genes are TRBV4-3 and TRBJ1-2, with 11 bases matching TRBD1. CDR1 and CDR2 from the germline V gene are LGHNA and YSLEER. V shed 4 bases and J 6 bases; nucleotides not matched to a gene: 10. This CDR3 comprises 16 residues.

This clone has ten or more counts. The V and J genes are TRBV27 and TRBJ2-7; 8 positions agree with TRBD1. The ends lost 6 bases at V and 2 bases at J; junction bases unmatched: 15. This CDR3 region has 17 residues. Germline-derived CDR1 and CDR2 are MNHEY and SMNVEV (reference sequence). CDR3 sequence reads: CASSPGQAIPFTYEQYF. The CDR3 bases are TGTGCCAGCAGCCCGGGACAGGCAATCCCTTTTACCTACGAGCAGTACTTC.

This clone appeared a few times. This chain links TRBV6-1 with TRBJ2-3, with D perhaps TRBD1 (6 bases). Germline assignment: CDR1 MNHNS and CDR2 SASEGT. The V gene lost 7 bases and the J gene lost 4 bases, with 15 bases spanning the gap. This CDR3 is built from 14 residues. The CDR3 protein is CASKYTQGPDTQYF. DNA for the CDR3: TGTGCCAGCAAATATACGCAGGGGCCAGATACGCAGTATTTT.

On this clone itself: Other DNA sequences of this sample code for an identical CDR3. The gene calls are TRBV9 and TRBJ2-7, with D perhaps TRBD1 (6 bases). The V end was cut by 6 bases, the J end by 2 bases, with 18 bases between. The CDR3 length is 15 residues. Germline CDR1 is SGDLS and CDR2 is YYNGEE. The CDR3: CASIFKQGTAYEQYF. CDR3 nucleotide sequence: TGTGCCAGCATCTTCAAGCAGGGGACGGCCTACGAGCAGTACTTC. The whole variable domain, filled in from reference TRBV9 and TRBJ2-7, reads DSGVTQTPKHLITATGQRVTLRCSPRSGDLSVYWYQQSLDQGLQFLIQYYNGEERAKGNILERFSAQQFPDLHSELNLSSLELGDSALYFCASIFKQGTAYEQYFGPGTRLTVT.

In its sample, this clone ranks as medium-sized. The rearrangement joins TRBV27 to TRBJ2-1; 7 bases align to TRBD1. The CDR3 is 14 residues long. V lost 5 bases and J lost 4; bases outside the gene matches: 5. Germline V gene sequence: CDR1 MNHEY, CDR2 SMNVEV (reference sequence). CDR3 coding DNA: TGTGCCAGCAGTCCAACGGGACAGTACAATGAGCAGTTCTTC. This gives the protein CASSPTGQYNEQFF.

In this sample, this clone turned up many times. The chain couples TRBV4-3 to TRBJ2-3; TRBD2 matches 7 bases. Germline V gives CDR1 LGHNA, CDR2 YSLEER. CDR3 length: 18 residues. Trimming at V came to 4 bases and at J to 2 bases, leaving 15 bases not matched to a gene. CDR3 loop: CASSRGLVRAFYTDTQYF. CDR3 sequence (DNA): TGCGCCAGCAGCCGAGGACTAGTAAGGGCCTTTTACACAGATACGCAGTATTTT.